One sample yielded the 18 T cell receptor beta chains listed below, sequenced in a study of T cell responses to AZD1222 COVID-19 vaccine. Profiled with immunoSEQ multiplex PCR; TCRdb holds only in-frame clones, not every one. The profile covers under 110,000 clones, with more than 75% appearing a single time and approximately 17% taken by the ten largest. The sample consisted of peripheral blood, taken on day 0 of AZD1222 vaccination. All receptors derive from an adult in good health.

The genes are TRBV6-6 and TRBJ2-5; D may be TRBD1 (5 bases). CDR1 MNHNY and CDR2 SVGAGI come from the germline V gene (reference sequence). V dropped 6 bases and J dropped 5 bases, with 10 bases sitting between them. The CDR3 sequence is 12 residues long. The DNA for the CDR3 is TGTGCCAGCAGCGGTTCAGGGGAGACCCAGTACTTC. It codes for CASSGSGETQYF.

This chain joins TRBV6-1 and TRBJ2-1, with a possible D match to TRBD1 (6 bases). The CDR3 extends over 15 amino acids. V shed 1 base and J shed 1 base, with 8 bases lying between them. Germline CDR1 reads MNHNS; CDR2 reads SASEGT. The DNA of the CDR3 is TGTGCCAGCAGTGAAGGGACAGTTTCCTACAATGAGCAGTTCTTC. It codes for CASSEGTVSYNEQFF.

This chain connects TRBV5-6 to TRBJ2-2; 8 bases fit TRBD2. CDR1 is SGHDT, CDR2 YYEEEE, per germline. V lost 4 bases, J lost 5 bases, and 7 bases stayed unmatched. The CDR3 spans 15 residues. The CDR3 DNA follows: TGTGCCAGCAGCCCACGACTAGCGCAGACCGGGGAGCTGTTTTTT. It codes for CASSPRLAQTGELFF.

This chain connects TRBV19 to TRBJ1-5, with 8 bases lining up with TRBD1. This CDR3 region has 13 residues. Germline CDR1 is LNHDA and CDR2 is SQIVND (reference sequence). After removal of 7 bases from V and 9 bases from J, the junction contained 8 bases not matched to a gene. DNA for the CDR3: TGTGCCAGTAATCGACAGGGGATCGCGCCCCAGCATTTT. This gives the protein CASNRQGIAPQHF. The full variable domain, completed using reference TRBV19 and TRBJ1-5, is DGGITQSPKYLFRKEGQNVTLSCEQNLNHDAMYWYRQDPGQGLRLIYYSQIVNDFQKGDIAEGYSVSREKKESFPLTVTSAQKNPTAFYLCASNRQGIAPQHFGDGTRLSIL.

This chain connects TRBV19 to TRBJ2-3; D is unclear. The germline CDR1 and CDR2 sequences are LNHDA and SQIVND (reference sequence). This CDR3 is built from 15 residues. V was clipped by 9 bases and J by 2 bases, with 18 bases between them. The DNA for the CDR3 is TGTGCCAGCAATACTGGGGATTCCATCACAGATACGCAGTATTTT. Its protein product is CASNTGDSITDTQYF.

The V gene is TRBV18, the J gene TRBJ1-2, with 8 bases fitting TRBD1. Germline assignment: CDR1 KGHSH and CDR2 LQKENI. The ends lost 0 bases at V and 7 bases at J; junction bases unmatched: 4. The CDR3 is 14 amino acids. DNA for the CDR3: TGTGCCAGCTCACCACCGGACAGGGCCCTTGGCTACACCTTC. Translation gives CASSPPDRALGYTF.

The chain is built from TRBV11-2 and TRBJ2-7, with TRBD1 identical over 12 bases. The length of the CDR3 is 15 residues. Germline V CDR1 and CDR2: SGHAT, FQNNGV. J was trimmed by 5 bases and V by 5 bases; bases with no gene match: 7. The CDR3 nucleotides are TGTGCCAGCAGCGTCAGGGGACAGGGGGCTGACGAGCAGTACTTC. Residues: CASSVRGQGADEQYF.

This rearrangement joins TRBV28 to TRBJ2-7, with D unclear. The germline V and J ends were trimmed by 7 bases and 5 bases, with 21 bases remaining between them. CDR3 length equals 15 residues. Per the germline V gene, CDR1 is MDHEN and CDR2 is SYDVKM. CDR3 amino acids: CASTPPGSWENEQYF. The CDR3, as DNA: TGTGCCAGCACCCCGCCGGGTTCTTGGGAAAACGAGCAGTACTTC. The complete variable domain, with remaining parts taken from reference TRBV28 and TRBJ2-7, reads DVKVTQSSRYLVKRTGEKVFLECVQDMDHENMFWYRQDPGLGLRLIYFSYDVKMKEKGDIPEGYSVSREKKERFSLILESASTNQTSMYLCASTPPGSWENEQYFGPGTRLTVT.

The chain combines TRBV29-1 with TRBJ1-3; 7 bases match TRBD1. The CDR3 runs to 15 residues. Germline V gene sequence: CDR1 SQVTM, CDR2 ANQGSEA. Trimming took 3 bases from V and 0 from J; bases not matched to a gene: 5. CDR3 in DNA: TGCAGCGTTGAGCAGGGGGACCGCTCTGGAAACACCATATATTTT. Its protein product is CSVEQGDRSGNTIYF. The whole variable domain, remainder taken from reference TRBV29-1 and TRBJ1-3, is SAVISQKPSRDICQRGTSLTIQCQVDSQVTMMFWYRQQPGQSLTLIATANQGSEATYESGFVIDKFPISRPNLTFSTLTVSNMSPEDSSIYLCSVEQGDRSGNTIYFGEGSWLTVV.

The rearrangement links TRBV4-1 to TRBJ2-4; D is perhaps TRBD1 (5 bases). V lost 2 bases, J lost 4 bases, and 15 bases lay in between. In germline, CDR1 is MGHRA, CDR2 YSYEKL. This CDR3 has 16 amino acids. The CDR3 nucleotides read TGCGCCAGCAGCCAAAGAGCAGGGCTACCGAAAAACATTCAGTACTTC. Translating it yields CASSQRAGLPKNIQYF.

The rearrangement links TRBV28 to TRBJ1-6; 7 bases line up with TRBD1. Trimming at V came to 7 bases and at J to 5 bases, leaving 2 bases not matched to a gene. Germline V gene lookup returns CDR1 MDHEN and CDR2 SYDVKM. This CDR3 is 13 amino acids long. CDR3 DNA: TGTGCCAGCACCGGGACAGATAATTCACCCCTCCACTTT. It codes for CASTGTDNSPLHF.

The V and J genes are TRBV6-4 and TRBJ2-2; D uncertain. The CDR3 is made up of 13 amino acids. Trimming stripped 2 bases from V and 2 bases from J, with 3 bases between. The germline CDR1 and CDR2 sequences are MRHNA and SNTAGT. The CDR3 is CASSDGNTGELFF. CDR3 bases: TGTGCCAGCAGTGACGGCAACACCGGGGAGCTGTTTTTT.

The chain has TRBV5-1 and TRBJ2-3, with 12 bases fitting TRBD2. This CDR3 spans 16 amino acids. Germline CDR1 and CDR2: SGHRS and YFSETQ. The V gene end was trimmed by 1 base and the J gene end by 4 bases; junction bases not matched to a gene: 4. The CDR3 DNA reads TGCGCCAGCAGCTTGTCCCTAGCGGGAGGGCCAGATACGCAGTATTTT. This encodes CASSLSLAGGPDTQYF.

This chain connects TRBV18 to TRBJ2-7, with D hard to call. CDR1 and CDR2 (germline): KGHSH, LQKENI. The CDR3 sequence is 14 residues long. V was shortened by 1 base and J by 7 bases, with 14 bases between the two germline ends. This CDR3 reads CASSPRAGMSEQYF. CDR3 nucleotides: TGTGCCAGCTCACCACGGGCAGGAATGTCTGAGCAGTACTTC.

The CDR3: CASSIGTGPDTQYF. The CDR3 region has the DNA TGTGCCAGTAGTATTGGGACAGGGCCAGATACGCAGTATTTT. This rearrangement joins TRBV19 to TRBJ2-3; 9 positions agree with TRBD1. This CDR3 contains 14 residues. The germline V gene encodes CDR1 LNHDA and CDR2 SQIVND (reference sequence). Trimming at V came to 3 bases and at J to 4 bases, leaving 2 bases not matched to a gene.

This chain joins TRBV11-2 and TRBJ2-4; 14 nucleotides match TRBD2. The CDR3 loop spans 17 amino acids. The ends lost 1 base at V and 7 bases at J; junction bases unmatched: 6. Germline CDR1 reads SGHAT; CDR2 reads FQNNGV. The DNA of the CDR3 is TGTGCCAGCAGCTTAGGGCAGACTAGCGGGAGGGGGAACATTCAGTACTTC. Its protein product is CASSLGQTSGRGNIQYF.

This rearrangement joins TRBV7-6 to TRBJ2-3; D is ambiguous. The V gene's germline CDR1 is SGHVS and CDR2 FNYEAQ. V was pared by 5 bases and J by 0 bases, with 12 bases between. The CDR3 covers 15 residues. The CDR3: CASSPQGDSTDTQYF. The DNA of the CDR3 is TGTGCCAGCAGCCCCCAAGGAGATAGCACAGATACGCAGTATTTT. The full variable domain, with the rest looked up from reference TRBV7-6 and TRBJ2-3, is GAGVSQSPRYKVTKRGQDVALRCDPISGHVSLYWYRQALGQGPEFLTYFNYEAQQDKSGLPNDRFSAERPEGSISTLTIQRTEQRDSAMYRCASSPQGDSTDTQYFGPGTRLTVL.

This rearrangement joins TRBV24-1 to TRBJ2-2; D is ambiguous. The germline V gene encodes CDR1 KGHDR and CDR2 SFDVKD. The CDR3 is 16 residues long. V lost 1 base and J lost 2, with 10 bases in between. The CDR3 reads CATSDLGSGNTGELFF. In nucleotides, the CDR3 is TGTGCCACCAGTGATTTAGGATCCGGAAACACCGGGGAGCTGTTTTTT.